These 27 T cell receptor beta chains were all obtained from the same sample, sequenced in a study of T cells after yellow fever vaccination. TCRdb reprocessed the 5' RACE reads with MiXCR, giving one entry per CDR3 protein. Of about 170,000 distinct CDR3 sequences listed, approximately 11% are singletons. Sequencing used CD8+ T cells sorted from PBMCs, obtained 15 days after the yellow fever booster vaccination. The receptors stem from a man aged 18 to 30 who received the YFV17D yellow fever vaccine.

This clonotype was seen only a few times. V is TRBV7-9 and J is TRBJ2-5; D uncertain. There are 15 residues in the CDR3. Germline-derived CDR1 and CDR2 are SEHNR and FQNEAQ (reference sequence). V lost 4 bases and J lost 3, with 15 bases in between. This chain's CDR3 is CASSSPVGLEETQYF. CDR3 DNA: TGTGCCAGCAGCTCCCCTGTGGGCTTGGAAGAGACCCAGTACTTC.

This clonotype was found a few times. CDR3 loop: CASSPGAYGVAGELFF. The CDR3 DNA sequence: TGTGCCAGCAGTCCCGGAGCCTACGGGGTGGCCGGGGAGCTGTTTTTT. The V and J genes are TRBV27 and TRBJ2-2; possibly TRBD2 for D (5 bases). Germline loops: CDR1 MNHEY, CDR2 SMNVEV (reference sequence). The V end lost 5 bases, the J end lost 6 bases, and 19 bases lay between the germline ends. The CDR3 is made up of 16 amino acids.

This chain uses TRBV9 with TRBJ2-1; tentatively, D is TRBD2 (7 bases). Trimming removed 4 bases at V and 2 bases at J, with 19 bases between. This CDR3 comprises 17 residues. CDR1 and CDR2 (germline): SGDLS, YYNGEE. The CDR3 region has the DNA TGTGCCAGCAGCCAAAAGTTTGACGGGGGGCCCTACAATGAGCAGTTCTTC. Amino acids: CASSQKFDGGPYNEQFF.

This chain connects TRBV28 to TRBJ2-7; D not resolved. The CDR3 spans 12 residues. The germline V and J ends were trimmed by 3 bases and 4 bases, with 7 bases remaining between them. CDR1 is MDHEN and CDR2 is SYDVKM in the germline V gene. Written as DNA, the CDR3 is TGTGCCAGCAGTTTTTGGGGATACGAGCAGTACGTC. This translates into CASSFWGYEQYV.

The CDR3 loop reads CASSSGLQLQETQYF. The CDR3 nucleotides read TGTGCCAGCAGCTCGGGACTCCAGCTCCAGGAGACCCAGTACTTC. This sequence joins TRBV5-6 and TRBJ2-5; a weak D match, TRBD2 (6 bases). Germline V gene data show CDR1 as SGHDT and CDR2 as YYEEEE. The CDR3 length is 15 residues. V gave up 3 bases and J gave up 5 bases, with 17 bases separating them.

The sample holds many counts of this clonotype. The chain employs TRBV7-9 and TRBJ2-5; the match to TRBD1 covers 9 bases. Germline CDR1 is SEHNR and CDR2 is FQNEAQ (reference sequence). This CDR3 has 17 amino acids. V shed 5 bases and J 5 bases; nucleotides not matched to a gene: 15. This CDR3 reads CASSASRDRDGGETQYF. CDR3 DNA sequence: TGTGCCAGCAGCGCGTCCCGGGACAGGGACGGTGGGGAGACCCAGTACTTC.

This clonotype came up a few times. The chain joins TRBV15 to TRBJ1-1, with no clear D. CDR3 length: 13 residues. Germline loops: CDR1 LNHNV, CDR2 YYDKDF (reference sequence). The CDR3 DNA reads as TGTGTAACCCAGCCGACACCGAACACTGAAGCTTTCTTT. Protein product: CVTQPTPNTEAFF. The entire variable domain, with the rest obtained from reference TRBV15 and TRBJ1-1, is as follows: DAMVIQNPRYQVTQFGKPVTLSCSQTLNHNVMYWYQQKSSQAPKLLFHYYDKDFNNEADTPDNFQSRRPNTSFCFLDIRSPGLGDTAMYLCVTQPTPNTEAFFGQGTRLTVV.

This chain connects TRBV7-6 to TRBJ1-5; 9 nucleotides align to TRBD1. CDR1 and CDR2 from the germline V gene are SGHVS and FNYEAQ. This CDR3 contains 16 residues. Unmatched junction bases numbered 5, after V lost 0 bases and J lost 5 bases. Written as DNA, the CDR3 is TGTGCCAGCAGCTTAGCGGGGGACAGGGCGGATCAGCCCCAGCATTTT. As protein: CASSLAGDRADQPQHF.

This clonotype occurred many times. This sequence joins TRBV7-2 and TRBJ2-1; no clear D. CDR1 and CDR2 from the germline V gene are SGHTA and FQGNSA. The ends were cut back, 1 base at V and 10 bases at J, with 17 bases in the middle. There are 15 residues in the CDR3. The CDR3 coding sequence is TGTGCCAGCAGCTTAGTAGGCCGAAACGGTGGCGAGCAGTTCTTC. It yields the protein CASSLVGRNGGEQFF.

The chain joins TRBV27 to TRBJ1-2; D not certain. V was cut by 0 bases and J by 0 bases, with 14 bases left in between. The CDR3 runs to 17 residues. From germline, CDR1 is MNHEY and CDR2 SMNVEV (reference sequence). The CDR3 reads CASSLSPEGHSNYGYTF. CDR3 in DNA: TGTGCCAGCAGTTTATCCCCGGAAGGGCATTCTAACTATGGCTACACCTTC.

This clonotype has only a few counts. The V and J genes are TRBV20-1 and TRBJ1-2, with D perhaps matching TRBD1 (5 bases). Looked up from germline, CDR1 is DFQATT and CDR2 is SNEGSKA (reference sequence). The CDR3 is made up of 16 amino acids. V shed 3 bases and J shed 7 bases, with 24 bases lying between them. In DNA, the CDR3 is TGCAGTGCTAGTCGAAGTCGGGACTTAGGGACCGGTGGCTACACCTTC. It codes for CSASRSRDLGTGGYTF.

The chain uses TRBV20-1 and TRBJ2-5; the D gene could be TRBD1 or TRBD2 (6 bases each). Germline V gene sequence: CDR1 DFQATT, CDR2 SNEGSKA (reference sequence). This CDR3 is built from 11 residues. Trimming took off 8 bases at V and 2 bases at J, with 9 bases between the two ends. CDR3 nucleotide sequence: TGCAGTCAGGGGAGGCAAGAGACCCAGTACTTC. Translated, it gives CSQGRQETQYF.

V usage is TRBV11-2 and J usage is TRBJ2-1, with 8 bases identical to TRBD2. The germline V gene has CDR1 SGHAT and CDR2 FQNNGV. Germline trimming cut 1 base from V and 7 bases from J; bases unmatched to any gene: 6. The CDR3 runs 15 residues. The CDR3 nucleotides read TGTGCCAGCAGCTTAGCGGGGGGGCGTAGGAATGAGCAGTTCTTC. This encodes CASSLAGGRRNEQFF. The variable domain in full, with the rest retrieved from reference TRBV11-2 and TRBJ2-1, is EAGVAQSPRYKIIEKRQSVAFWCNPISGHATLYWYQQILGQGPKLLIQFQNNGVVDDSQLPKDRFSAERLKGVDSTLKIQPAKLEDSAVYLCASSLAGGRRNEQFFGPGTRLTVL.

This clonotype was picked up many times. The chain recombines TRBV28 with TRBJ1-1, with 11 bases that match TRBD1. The V and J ends lost 5 bases and 4 bases, in that order; junction bases with no gene match: 6. The CDR3 spans 15 residues. Per the germline V gene, CDR1 is MDHEN and CDR2 is SYDVKM. The DNA of the CDR3 is TGTGCCAGCAGTGCCTACGGGACAGGGGGCACTGAAGCTTTCTTT. Its translation: CASSAYGTGGTEAFF.

There are a few counts of this clonotype. The chain has TRBV24-1 and TRBJ2-1, with unresolved D. This CDR3 has 13 residues. Germline V gene lookup returns CDR1 KGHDR and CDR2 SFDVKD. Trimming left V 9 bases short and J 4 bases short, with 12 bases between. The CDR3 region has the DNA TGTGCCACCTCTTCCGGACCATACAATGAGCAGTTCTTC. Translated, it gives CATSSGPYNEQFF.

The chain has TRBV2 and TRBJ2-4, with no clear D. CDR1 is SNHLY, CDR2 FYNNEI, per germline. V was clipped by 4 bases and J by 0 bases, with 13 bases between them. This CDR3 comprises 16 residues. The CDR3 nucleotides read TGTGCCAGCAGTGGGTCCCAGAGGATAGCCAAAAACATTCAGTACTTC. Translated, it gives CASSGSQRIAKNIQYF.

This clonotype was detected a few times. CDR3 bases: TGTGCCAGCAGCCCCCCGTGGAGGGGCCAAGAGACCCAGTACTTC. This gives the protein CASSPPWRGQETQYF. The genes are TRBV7-9 and TRBJ2-5; a possible D gene is TRBD2 (6 bases). CDR1 SEHNR and CDR2 FQNEAQ come from the germline V gene (reference sequence). CDR3 length: 15 residues. Trimming shortened V by 5 bases and J by 1 base, and 14 bases separated the two germline ends.

This clonotype has at least ten counts. V usage is TRBV20-1 and J usage is TRBJ2-2, with 8 bases lining up with TRBD2. CDR1 is DFQATT and CDR2 is SNEGSKA in the germline V gene (reference sequence). V lost 3 bases and J lost 5; bases outside the gene matches: 2. This CDR3 is built from 13 residues. Here the CDR3 DNA reads TGCAGTGCTAGGGAGCGGGGGACCGGGGAGCTGTTTTTT. This encodes CSARERGTGELFF.

The chain carries TRBV7-7 and TRBJ2-3; 7 nucleotides align to TRBD2. This CDR3 contains 14 residues. V lost 3 bases, J lost 2 bases, and 2 bases stayed unmatched. Germline loops: CDR1 SSHAT, CDR2 FNYEAQ (reference sequence). CDR3 sequence: CASSLRGSTDTQYF. The CDR3 coding sequence is TGTGCCAGCAGCTTGCGGGGGTCCACAGATACGCAGTATTTT. Complete variable domain (other parts from reference TRBV7-7 and TRBJ2-3): GAGVSQSPRYKVTKRGQDVTLRCDPISSHATLYWYQQALGQGPEFLTYFNYEAQPDKSGLPSDRFSAERPEGSISTLTIQRTEQRDSAMYRCASSLRGSTDTQYFGPGTRLTVL.

This clonotype occurred a few times. The chain is built from TRBV4-1 and TRBJ2-5; 13 nucleotides agree with TRBD2. Germline assignment: CDR1 MGHRA and CDR2 YSYEKL. The CDR3 sequence is 14 residues long. V dropped 6 bases and J dropped 3; count of bases not matched to a gene: 1. CDR3 nucleotides: TGCGCCAGCAGAGGGACTAGCGGGGAAGAGACCCAGTACTTC. Amino acids: CASRGTSGEETQYF.

This clonotype has just a few counts. The V call is TRBV27, the J call TRBJ2-5; 12 bases line up with TRBD1. Germline-derived CDR1 and CDR2 are MNHEY and SMNVEV (reference sequence). Unmatched junction bases numbered 12, after V lost 6 bases and J lost 4 bases. CDR3 size: 17 residues. CDR3 bases: TGTGCCAGCAGCTTGAAGGGGACAGGGGGCTTGGGAGAGACCCAGTACTTC. Translated, it gives CASSLKGTGGLGETQYF.

This clonotype was seen only once. The genes are TRBV7-2 and TRBJ1-4; TRBD1 aligns across 7 bases. Germline lookup yields CDR1 SGHTA and CDR2 FQGNSA. V was pared by 5 bases and J by 5 bases, with 8 bases of the junction left unmatched. The CDR3 is 15 residues long. For the CDR3, the DNA is TGTGCCAGCAGCCCAAACAGGGGATTCAATGAAAAACTGTTTTTT. Translated: CASSPNRGFNEKLFF. The complete variable domain, with remaining parts taken from reference TRBV7-2 and TRBJ1-4, reads GAGVSQSPSNKVTEKGKDVELRCDPISGHTALYWYRQSLGQGLEFLIYFQGNSAPDKSGLPSDRFSAERTGGSVSTLTIQRTQQEDSAVYLCASSPNRGFNEKLFFGSGTQLSVL.

The CDR3 DNA reads TGTGCCAGCAACCGGGACAGCCTGAACACTGAAGCTTTCTTT. Amino acid sequence: CASNRDSLNTEAFF. The chain combines TRBV7-9 with TRBJ1-1, with 7 bases aligning to TRBD1. The CDR3 extends over 14 amino acids. CDR1 is SEHNR and CDR2 is FQNEAQ in the germline V gene (reference sequence). Losses at the gene ends were 7 bases for V and 0 bases for J; bases not matched to a gene: 5.

This clonotype was recorded a few times. CDR3 protein: CASSETGRVTSTDTQYF. The CDR3 DNA reads TGTGCCAGCAGTGAAACCGGCAGAGTTACTAGCACAGATACGCAGTATTTT. V and J are TRBV2 and TRBJ2-3; D is uncertain. The CDR3 is made up of 17 amino acids. The germline gives CDR1 SNHLY, CDR2 FYNNEI. The ends were cut back, 2 bases at V and 0 bases at J, with 15 bases in the middle.

This clonotype occurred a few times. The rearrangement joins TRBV27 to TRBJ2-1; D might be TRBD1 or TRBD2, each matching 5 bases. Trimming left V 7 bases short and J 4 bases short, with 8 bases between. The length of the CDR3 is 12 residues. Germline-derived CDR1 and CDR2 are MNHEY and SMNVEV (reference sequence). The CDR3 is CASMRGYNEQFF. CDR3 DNA sequence: TGTGCCAGCATGAGGGGATACAATGAGCAGTTCTTC.

V and J are TRBV6-5 and TRBJ1-2; 11 nucleotides align to TRBD1. The trim removed 2 bases at V and 6 bases at J, leaving 20 bases unmatched. CDR1 MNHEY and CDR2 SVGAGI come from the germline V gene. There are 20 residues in the CDR3. In DNA, the CDR3 is TGTGCCAGCAGTTACCTTGTTTTAGCCCTTGGACAGGGGGCATGGGATGGCTACACCTTC. Translation: CASSYLVLALGQGAWDGYTF.

This clonotype was observed a handful of times. This chain joins TRBV5-1 and TRBJ2-4, with D perhaps matching TRBD2 (5 bases). Germline lookup yields CDR1 SGHRS and CDR2 YFSETQ. This CDR3 has 18 amino acids. V lost 0 bases, J lost 8 bases, and 24 bases lay in between. The CDR3 DNA reads as TGCGCCAGCAGCTTGGCCATCCCGACGGGGATCAAAAAGGACATTCAGTACTTC. It encodes CASSLAIPTGIKKDIQYF.